These T cell receptor beta chains were read from a single sample in a study of beta chain features in type 1 diabetes. Here immunoSEQ multiplex PCR was the method, and the copy in TCRdb shows in-frame clones only, minus some. The sample lists about 410,000 clones; around 14% were seen once. The sequenced sample was naive CD4+ T cells from blood. The receptors originated from a man in his thirties or forties in good health. Both conserved end residues are trimmed from each CDR3.

v_call: TRBV6-6; cdr3_aa: ASSYAGAAYNEQF
v_call: TRBV28; cdr3_aa: ASTKGNRGHEQY
v_call: TRBV29-1; cdr3_aa: SLRSGETQY
v_call: TRBV19; cdr3_aa: ASLDRGIDNEQF
v_call: TRBV9; cdr3_aa: ASSGIAGVGQETQY
v_call: TRBV29-1; cdr3_aa: SVQRLDYGYT
v_call: TRBV19; cdr3_aa: ASRHPQKTNNEQF
v_call: TRBV19; cdr3_aa: ASSISGVPKETQY
v_call: TRBV12-5; cdr3_aa: ASGLVRGSRSVGTQY
v_call: TRBV7-9; cdr3_aa: ASSLAPRLAVYNEQF
v_call: TRBV4-3; cdr3_aa: ASSRWTATNEKLF
v_call: TRBV6-1; cdr3_aa: ASSDALAGMGETQY
v_call: TRBV10-3; cdr3_aa: AISESQQGSYYGYT
v_call: TRBV4-3; cdr3_aa: ASSQDPLGNNEQF
v_call: TRBV5-4; cdr3_aa: ASSQKENGIAGKQF